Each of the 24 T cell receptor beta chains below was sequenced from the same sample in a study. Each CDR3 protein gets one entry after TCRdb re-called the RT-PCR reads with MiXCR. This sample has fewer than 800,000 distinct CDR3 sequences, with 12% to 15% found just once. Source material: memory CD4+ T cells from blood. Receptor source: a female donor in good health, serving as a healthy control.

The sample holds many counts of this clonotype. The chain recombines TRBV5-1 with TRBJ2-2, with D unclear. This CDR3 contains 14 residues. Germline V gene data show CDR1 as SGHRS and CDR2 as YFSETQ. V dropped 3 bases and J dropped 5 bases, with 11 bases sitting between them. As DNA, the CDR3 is TGCGCCAGCAGCTCCCAAACCACGACCGGGGAGCTGTTTTTT. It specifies CASSSQTTTGELFF.

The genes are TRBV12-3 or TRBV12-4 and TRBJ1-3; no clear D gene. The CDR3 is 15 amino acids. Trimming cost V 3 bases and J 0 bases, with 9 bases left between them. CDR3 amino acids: CASSLMENSGNTIYF. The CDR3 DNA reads TGTGCCAGCAGTTTGATGGAGAACTCTGGAAACACCATATATTTT.

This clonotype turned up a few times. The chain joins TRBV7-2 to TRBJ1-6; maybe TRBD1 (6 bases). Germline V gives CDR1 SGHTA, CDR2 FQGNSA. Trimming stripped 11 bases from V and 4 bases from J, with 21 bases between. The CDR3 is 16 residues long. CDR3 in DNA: TGTGCCCTTAACCGGGGGGGCTTCATTTATAATTCACCCCTCCACTTT. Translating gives CALNRGGFIYNSPLHF. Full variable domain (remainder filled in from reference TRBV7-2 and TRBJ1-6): GAGVSQSPSNKVTEKGKDVELRCDPISGHTALYWYRQSLGQGLEFLIYFQGNSAPDKSGLPSDRFSAERTGGSVSTLTIQRTQQEDSAVYLCALNRGGFIYNSPLHFGNGTRLTVT.

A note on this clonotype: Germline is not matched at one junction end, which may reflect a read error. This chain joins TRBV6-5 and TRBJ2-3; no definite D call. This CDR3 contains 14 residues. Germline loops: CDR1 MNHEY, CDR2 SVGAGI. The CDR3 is CSSSYSTGTDTQYF. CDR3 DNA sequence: TGTTCCAGCAGTTACTCGACCGGCACAGATACGCAGTATTTT.

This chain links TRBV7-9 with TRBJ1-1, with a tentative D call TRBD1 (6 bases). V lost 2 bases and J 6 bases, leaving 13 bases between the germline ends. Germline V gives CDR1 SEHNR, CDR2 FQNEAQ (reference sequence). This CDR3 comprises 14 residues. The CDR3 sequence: CASSLFGDTSEAFF. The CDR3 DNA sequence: TGTGCCAGCAGCTTATTTGGGGACACCTCTGAAGCTTTCTTT.

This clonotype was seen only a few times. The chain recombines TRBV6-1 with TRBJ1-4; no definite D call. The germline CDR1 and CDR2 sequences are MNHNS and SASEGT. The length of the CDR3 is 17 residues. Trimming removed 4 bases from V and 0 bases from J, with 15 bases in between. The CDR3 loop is CASSVNGLAATNEKLFF. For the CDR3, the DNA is TGTGCCAGCAGTGTAAATGGTTTAGCCGCAACTAATGAAAAACTGTTTTTT.

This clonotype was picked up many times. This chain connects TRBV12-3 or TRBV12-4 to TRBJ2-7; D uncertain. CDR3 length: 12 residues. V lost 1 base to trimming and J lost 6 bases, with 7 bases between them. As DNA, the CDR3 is TGTGCCAGCAGTTTAGGTTCAGGCGAGCAGTACTTC. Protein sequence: CASSLGSGEQYF.

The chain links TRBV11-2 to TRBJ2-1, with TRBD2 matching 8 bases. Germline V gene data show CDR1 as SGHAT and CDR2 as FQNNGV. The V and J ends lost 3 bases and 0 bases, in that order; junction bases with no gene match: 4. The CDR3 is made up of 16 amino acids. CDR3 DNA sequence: TGTGCCAGCAGCTTCCCAACTAGCGGCTCCTACAATGAGCAGTTCTTC. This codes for CASSFPTSGSYNEQFF.

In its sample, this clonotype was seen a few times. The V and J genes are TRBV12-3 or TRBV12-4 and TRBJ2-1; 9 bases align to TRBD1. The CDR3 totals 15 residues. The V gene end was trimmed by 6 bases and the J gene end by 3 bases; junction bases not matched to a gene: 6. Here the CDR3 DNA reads TGTGCCAGCAGCCAACCGGGACAGGGCTACAATGAGCAGTTCTTC. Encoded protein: CASSQPGQGYNEQFF.

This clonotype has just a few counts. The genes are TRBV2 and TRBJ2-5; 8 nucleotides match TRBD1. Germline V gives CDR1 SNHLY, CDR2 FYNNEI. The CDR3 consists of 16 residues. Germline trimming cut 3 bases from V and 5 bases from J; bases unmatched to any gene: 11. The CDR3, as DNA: TGTGCCAGCAGTGACATTGGACAGGGTCAAGGGGAGACCCAGTACTTC. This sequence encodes CASSDIGQGQGETQYF.

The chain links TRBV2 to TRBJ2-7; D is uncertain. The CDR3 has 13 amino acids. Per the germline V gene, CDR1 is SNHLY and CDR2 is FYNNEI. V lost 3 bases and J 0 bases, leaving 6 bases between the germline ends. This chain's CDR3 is CASSDDGSYEQYF. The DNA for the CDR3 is TGTGCCAGCAGTGACGACGGCTCCTACGAGCAGTACTTC.

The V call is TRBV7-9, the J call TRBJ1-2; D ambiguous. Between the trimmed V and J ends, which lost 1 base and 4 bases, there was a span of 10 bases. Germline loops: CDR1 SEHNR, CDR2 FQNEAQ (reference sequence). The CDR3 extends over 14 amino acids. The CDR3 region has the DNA TGTGCCAGCAGCTTAGTTGTGGCGCCCTATGGCTACACCTTC. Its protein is CASSLVVAPYGYTF. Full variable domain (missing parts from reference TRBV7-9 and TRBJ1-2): DTGVSQNPRHKITKRGQNVTFRCDPISEHNRLYWYRQTLGQGPEFLTYFQNEAQLEKSRLLSDRFSAERPKGSFSTLEIQRTEQGDSAMYLCASSLVVAPYGYTFGSGTRLTVV.

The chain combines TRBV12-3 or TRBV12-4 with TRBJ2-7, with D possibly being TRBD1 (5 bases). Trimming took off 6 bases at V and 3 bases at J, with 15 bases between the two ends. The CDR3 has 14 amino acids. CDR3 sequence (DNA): TGTGCCAGCAGGGCAGGGCAGACGTTCTACGAGCAGTACTTC. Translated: CASRAGQTFYEQYF.

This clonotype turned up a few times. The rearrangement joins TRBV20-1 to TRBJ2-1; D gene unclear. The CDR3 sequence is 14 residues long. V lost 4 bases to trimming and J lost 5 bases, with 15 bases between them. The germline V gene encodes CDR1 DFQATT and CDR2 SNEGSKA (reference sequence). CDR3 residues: CSAKNPHSNNEQFF. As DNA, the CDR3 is TGCAGTGCTAAGAATCCCCACAGTAACAATGAGCAGTTCTTC.

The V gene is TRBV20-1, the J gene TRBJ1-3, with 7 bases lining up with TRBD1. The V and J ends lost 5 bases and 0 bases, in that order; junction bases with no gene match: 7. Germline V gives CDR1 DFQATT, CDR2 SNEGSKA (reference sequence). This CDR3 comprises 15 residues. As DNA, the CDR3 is TGCAGTGCTGATTCCGGGACAGCCTCTGGAAACACCATATATTTT. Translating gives CSADSGTASGNTIYF.

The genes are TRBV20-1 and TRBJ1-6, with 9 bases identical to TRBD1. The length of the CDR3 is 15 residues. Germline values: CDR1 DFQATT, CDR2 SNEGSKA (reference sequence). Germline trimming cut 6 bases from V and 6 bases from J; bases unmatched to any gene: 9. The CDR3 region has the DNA TGCAGTGCCCCCGACAGGGGGGGCCTTAATTCACCCCTCCACTTT. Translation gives CSAPDRGGLNSPLHF.

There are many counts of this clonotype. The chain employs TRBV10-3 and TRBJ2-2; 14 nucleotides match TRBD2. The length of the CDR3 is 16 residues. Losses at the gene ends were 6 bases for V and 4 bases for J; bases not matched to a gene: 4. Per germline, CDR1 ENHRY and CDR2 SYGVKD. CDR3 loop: CAISGTSGRGTGELFF. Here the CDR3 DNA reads TGTGCCATCAGCGGGACTAGCGGGAGAGGCACCGGGGAGCTGTTTTTT.

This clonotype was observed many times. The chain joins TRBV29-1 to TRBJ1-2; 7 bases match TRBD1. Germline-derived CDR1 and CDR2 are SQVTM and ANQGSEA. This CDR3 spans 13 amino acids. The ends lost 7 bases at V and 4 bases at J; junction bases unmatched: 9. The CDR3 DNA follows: TGCAGCGCTGGGGGGCAGGGGGGCTATGGCTACACCTTC. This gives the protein CSAGGQGGYGYTF.

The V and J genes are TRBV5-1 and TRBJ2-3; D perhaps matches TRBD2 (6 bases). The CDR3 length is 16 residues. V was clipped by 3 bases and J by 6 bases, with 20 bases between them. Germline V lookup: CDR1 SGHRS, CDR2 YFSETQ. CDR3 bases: TGCGCCAGCAGCTCCGCTCTAGCGTCCGTTCAGGATACGCAGTATTTT. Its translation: CASSSALASVQDTQYF.

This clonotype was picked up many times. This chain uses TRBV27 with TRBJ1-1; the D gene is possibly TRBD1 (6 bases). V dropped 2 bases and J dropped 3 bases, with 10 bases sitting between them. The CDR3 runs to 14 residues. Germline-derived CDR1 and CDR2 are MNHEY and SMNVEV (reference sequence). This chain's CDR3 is CASSLMAGDTEAFF. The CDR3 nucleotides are TGTGCCAGCAGTTTAATGGCAGGGGACACTGAAGCTTTCTTT.

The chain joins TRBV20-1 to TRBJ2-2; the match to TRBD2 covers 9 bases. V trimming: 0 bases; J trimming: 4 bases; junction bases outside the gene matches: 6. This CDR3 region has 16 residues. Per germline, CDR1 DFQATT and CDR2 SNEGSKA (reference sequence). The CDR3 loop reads CSARDERGARTGELFF. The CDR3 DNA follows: TGCAGTGCTAGAGATGAGCGGGGGGCCCGCACCGGGGAGCTGTTTTTT.

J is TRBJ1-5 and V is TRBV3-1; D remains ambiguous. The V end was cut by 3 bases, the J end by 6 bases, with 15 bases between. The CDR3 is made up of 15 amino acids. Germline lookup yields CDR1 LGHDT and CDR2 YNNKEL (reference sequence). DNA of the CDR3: TGTGCCAGCAGCCACTCCACGAGGGATAGTCAGCCCCAGCATTTT. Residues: CASSHSTRDSQPQHF.

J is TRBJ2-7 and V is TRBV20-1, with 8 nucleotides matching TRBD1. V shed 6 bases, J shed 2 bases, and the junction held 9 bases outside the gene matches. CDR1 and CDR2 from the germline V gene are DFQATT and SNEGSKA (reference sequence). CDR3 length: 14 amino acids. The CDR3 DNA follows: TGCAGTGCAACCCAGGGGGCGGGAACCTACGAGCAGTACTTC. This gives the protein CSATQGAGTYEQYF.

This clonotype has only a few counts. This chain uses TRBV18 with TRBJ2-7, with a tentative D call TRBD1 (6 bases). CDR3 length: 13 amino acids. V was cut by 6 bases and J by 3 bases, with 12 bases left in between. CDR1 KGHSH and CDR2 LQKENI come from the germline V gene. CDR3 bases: TGTGCCAGCTCCCCGGGACACTACTACGAGCAGTACTTC. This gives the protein CASSPGHYYEQYF.